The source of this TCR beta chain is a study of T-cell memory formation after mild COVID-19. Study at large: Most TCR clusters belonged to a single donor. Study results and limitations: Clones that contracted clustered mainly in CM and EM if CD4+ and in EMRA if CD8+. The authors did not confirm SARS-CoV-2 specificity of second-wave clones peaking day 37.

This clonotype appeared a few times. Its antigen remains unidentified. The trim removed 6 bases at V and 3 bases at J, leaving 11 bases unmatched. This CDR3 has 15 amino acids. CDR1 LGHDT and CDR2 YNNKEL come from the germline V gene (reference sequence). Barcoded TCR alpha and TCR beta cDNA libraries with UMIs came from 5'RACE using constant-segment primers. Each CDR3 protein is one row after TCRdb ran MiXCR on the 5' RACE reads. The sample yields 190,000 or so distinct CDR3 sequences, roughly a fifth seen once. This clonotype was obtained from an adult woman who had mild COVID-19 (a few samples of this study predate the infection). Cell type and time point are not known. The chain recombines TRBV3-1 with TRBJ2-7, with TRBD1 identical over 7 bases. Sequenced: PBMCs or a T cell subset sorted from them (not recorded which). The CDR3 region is CASSQTGALGYEQYF. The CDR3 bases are TGTGCCAGCAGTCAAACAGGGGCGCTTGGCTACGAGCAGTACTTC.